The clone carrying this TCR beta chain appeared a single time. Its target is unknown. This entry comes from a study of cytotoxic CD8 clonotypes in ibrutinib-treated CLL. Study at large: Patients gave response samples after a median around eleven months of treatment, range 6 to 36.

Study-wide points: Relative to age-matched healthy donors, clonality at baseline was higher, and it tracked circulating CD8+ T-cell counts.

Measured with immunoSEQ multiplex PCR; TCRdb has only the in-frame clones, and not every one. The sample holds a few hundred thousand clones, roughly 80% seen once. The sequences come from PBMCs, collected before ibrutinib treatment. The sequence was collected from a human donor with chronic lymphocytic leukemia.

The CDR3: CASSLGQGAGGYTF. The CDR3 DNA reads TGTGCCAGCAGTTTAGGACAGGGGGCGGGCGGCTACACCTTC. This sequence joins TRBV27 and TRBJ1-2, with 11 bases identical to TRBD1. Per the germline V gene, CDR1 is MNHEY and CDR2 is SMNVEV (reference sequence). V trimming: 2 bases; J trimming: 8 bases; junction bases outside the gene matches: 4. The CDR3 covers 14 residues.